The source of this T cell receptor (beta chain) is a study of blood T cell repertoires in COVID-19. Per the authors' pipeline: Estimation of nucleated cell counts was performed using reference gene primer amplification. Produced via immunoSEQ multiplex PCR; TCRdb's table is partial and in-frame only. The D gene and trimming were derived from the DNA, and the V and J assignments and clone size from that table. The sample contains around 240,000 clones, roughly nine tenths of which appear only once. CDR1 MNHEY and CDR2 SVGEGT come from the germline V gene. Trimming pared 2 bases from V and 5 bases from J, leaving 13 bases between. CDR3 size: 16 residues. This clone was picked up a small number of times.

This chain joins TRBV6-2 or TRBV6-3 and TRBJ1-6; TRBD1 might be the D (6 bases). The sample consisted of PBMCs or T cells enriched from blood (not recorded which). The TCR sequence derives from a human donor in a cohort exposed to, infected with or recovered from COVID-19 (not recorded which). The donor label of this sample is uncertain. CDR3 DNA sequence: TGTGCCAGCAGTTACCCCAGGGGTAGGGATAATTCACCCCTCCACTTT. Amino acid sequence: CASSYPRGRDNSPLHF.